The T cell receptor (beta chain) under discussion was sequenced for a study of OX40 agonist ivuxolimab in advanced cancers. Whole-study context: Partial responses were seen in three patients, one with hepatocellular carcinoma and two with cutaneous melanoma.

Clones were sequenced by immunoSEQ multiplex PCR, and TCRdb holds only the in-frame ones, with some missing. This sample has about 150,000 clones, with 94% found just once. Points from the study as a whole: What antigens the expanded peripheral T cells recognized was never established. More expanded clones were found, on average, in CD8+ than in CD4+ T cells. At 0.1 to 3.0 mg/kg and by week 6, CD4+ and CD8+ T cells in the blood had expanded clonally.

A remark on this clone: Antigen unknown.

The length of the CDR3 is 15 residues. Trimming took off 3 bases at V and 1 base at J, with 9 bases between the two ends. From germline, CDR1 is SGHTA and CDR2 FQGNSA. Sequenced here: CD4+ or CD8+ T cells sorted from blood, sampled in a trial of the OX40 agonist ivuxolimab. The receptor comes from an adult with an advanced solid tumor such as melanoma, head and neck, liver or kidney cancer. The chain links TRBV7-2 to TRBJ2-2; D is ambiguous. The CDR3 reads CASSFLSRNTGELFF. CDR3 bases: TGTGCCAGCAGCTTCTTGAGCCGGAACACCGGGGAGCTGTTTTTT.